The table lists the clone carrying this T cell receptor beta chain with many counts. The CDR3 contains 13 residues. Germline CDR1 LGHNA, CDR2 YSLEER. V gave up 6 bases and J gave up 4 bases; unmatched junction bases: 3. RNA transcripts gave rise to amplified TCR beta CDR3 regions. Primed by the HTBI set, a first-round RT-PCR was run on the TCR CDR3. One entry per CDR3 protein results from TCRdb running MiXCR on the multiplex PCR reads. Of roughly 700,000 distinct CDR3 sequences in the sample, 30% to 40% are singletons; the top ten hold approximately 31%. A roughly 10 ml volume of fresh peripheral blood provided the PBMCs. This record belongs to a study of T cells in Graves' hyperthyroidism and ophthalmopathy. Study-level background: Peripheral blood was drawn at first diagnosis, prior to all treatment.

The specimen was blood. The chain has TRBV4-3 and TRBJ1-1, with 9 nucleotides matching TRBD1. This TCR derives from a woman aged 40 to 50 with Graves' hyperthyroidism. The CDR3 region is CASRGTGSTEAFF. As DNA, the CDR3 is TGCGCCAGCAGGGGGACAGGGAGCACTGAAGCTTTCTTT.